This is a list of T cell receptor beta chains from one sample in a study of T-cell reconstitution after alpha-beta-depleted transplantation in children. From the PCR reads, TCRdb called clonotypes with MiXCR, one entry per CDR3 protein. The sample lists 540,000 or so distinct CDR3 sequences, 23% seen once, with approximately 14% in the top ten. Sample: PBMCs, mostly from graft donor cells, taken 360 days after TCRalphabeta/CD19-depleted stem cell transplant. The receptors derive from a boy younger than two who had a stem cell transplant for acute myeloid leukemia, so the T cells may come from the graft donor. The CDR3 runs from the conserved cysteine through the conserved F or W. The D gene is left open where the match is weak. Expanded clones are given a class, and other clones once, few, many or no size at all.

D: -
V: TRBV12-3/TRBV12-4
size: -
J: TRBJ2-1
CDR3: CASSFGDTGYNEQFF
DNA: TGTGCCAGCAGTTTCGGGGACACAGGGTACAATGAGCAGTTCTTC

D: TRBD1
V: TRBV5-1
size: -
J: TRBJ2-3
CDR3: CASSLAQGASTDTQYF
DNA: TGCGCCAGCAGCTTGGCACAGGGGGCTTCCACAGATACGCAGTATTTT

D: -
V: TRBV12-3/TRBV12-4
size: many
J: TRBJ2-1
CDR3: CASSLSRGAYNEQFF
DNA: TGTGCCAGCAGTTTGTCCAGGGGGGCATACAATGAGCAGTTCTTC

D: -
V: TRBV2
size: -
J: TRBJ2-1
CDR3: CASRGLIILVNEQFF
DNA: TGTGCCAGCAGGGGGCTGATAATACTAGTTAATGAGCAGTTCTTC

D: -
V: TRBV5-1
size: many
J: TRBJ2-1
CDR3: CASSLADWYGNEQFF
DNA: TGCGCCAGCAGCTTGGCCGACTGGTATGGGAATGAGCAGTTCTTC

D: -
V: TRBV20-1
size: few
J: TRBJ2-5
CDR3: CSAFEGGKETQYF
DNA: TGCAGTGCTTTCGAGGGGGGAAAGGAGACCCAGTACTTC

D: -
V: TRBV7-2
size: -
J: TRBJ2-7
CDR3: CASSLVSSPSYEQYF
DNA: TGTGCCAGCAGCTTAGTTTCCAGCCCCTCCTACGAGCAGTACTTC

D: TRBD2
V: TRBV4-3
size: many
J: TRBJ2-1
CDR3: CASSLKIGGGDNEQFF
DNA: TGCGCCAGCAGCCTAAAGATTGGGGGGGGGGACAATGAGCAGTTCTTC

D: -
V: TRBV5-1
size: few
J: TRBJ2-5
CDR3: CASSFLGQSQETQYF
DNA: TGCGCCAGCAGCTTCCTAGGACAAAGCCAAGAGACCCAGTACTTC

D: -
V: TRBV6-1
size: -
J: TRBJ2-7
CDR3: CASSVPRVTSPNYEQYF
DNA: TGTGCCAGCAGTGTGCCCCGGGTTACGTCTCCCAACTACGAGCAGTACTTC

D: -
V: TRBV12-3/TRBV12-4
size: many
J: TRBJ2-5
CDR3: CASREGTAKETQYF
DNA: TGTGCCAGCAGGGAGGGGACAGCCAAAGAGACCCAGTACTTC

D: TRBD1
V: TRBV29-1
size: many
J: TRBJ2-5
CDR3: CSVDQGARETQYF
DNA: TGCAGCGTTGACCAGGGGGCGAGAGAGACCCAGTACTTC

D: TRBD1
V: TRBV20-1
size: many
J: TRBJ1-2
CDR3: CSAVVTGNYGYTF
DNA: TGCAGTGCCGTAGTGACAGGGAACTATGGCTACACCTTC

D: TRBD2
V: TRBV6-5
size: -
J: TRBJ2-5
CDR3: CASSWTSVGETQYF
DNA: TGCGCCAGCAGTTGGACTAGCGTGGGGGAGACCCAGTACTTC

D: TRBD1
V: TRBV7-9
size: -
J: TRBJ2-7
CDR3: CASSFLQGAWNEQYF
DNA: TGTGCCAGCAGCTTCTTACAGGGGGCTTGGAACGAGCAGTACTTC

D: -
V: TRBV6-5
size: few
J: TRBJ1-1
CDR3: CASSYSPTAEAFF
DNA: TGTGCCAGCAGTTACTCTCCGACGGCCGAAGCTTTCTTT

D: TRBD1
V: TRBV20-1
size: many
J: TRBJ1-2
CDR3: CSARVRTGQNYGYTF
DNA: TGCAGTGCTAGAGTAAGAACGGGACAGAACTATGGCTACACCTTC

D: TRBD1
V: TRBV6-4
size: many
J: TRBJ2-1
CDR3: CARIAGQGSNEQFF
DNA: TGTGCCAGGATAGCGGGACAGGGGTCCAATGAGCAGTTCTTC

D: -
V: TRBV6-5
size: many
J: TRBJ2-1
CDR3: CASSYSTVLNEQFF
DNA: TGTGCCAGCAGTTACTCTACCGTTCTCAATGAGCAGTTCTTC

D: TRBD2
V: TRBV12-3/TRBV12-4
size: few
J: TRBJ2-1
CDR3: CASRPGGPYNEQFF
DNA: TGTGCCAGCAGGCCGGGGGGGCCATACAATGAGCAGTTCTTC

D: TRBD2
V: TRBV20-1
size: -
J: TRBJ2-5
CDR3: CSAWEGLRETQYF
DNA: TGCAGTGCTTGGGAGGGTCTTAGGGAGACCCAGTACTTC

D: TRBD2
V: TRBV7-6
size: -
J: TRBJ2-5
CDR3: CASSFQRETWETQYF
DNA: TGTGCCAGCAGCTTCCAGCGGGAGACGTGGGAGACCCAGTACTTC

D: TRBD2
V: TRBV20-1
size: few
J: TRBJ2-5
CDR3: CSASRRGGEETQYF
DNA: TGCAGTGCTAGCCGGCGGGGGGGCGAAGAGACCCAGTACTTC

D: -
V: TRBV15
size: -
J: TRBJ2-4
CDR3: CATSREKGRAKNIQYF
DNA: TGTGCCACCAGCAGAGAGAAAGGGAGGGCCAAAAACATTCAGTACTTC

D: TRBD2
V: TRBV20-1
size: few
J: TRBJ2-3
CDR3: CSAVPPSGGLRRPDTQYF
DNA: TGCAGTGCTGTTCCCCCTAGCGGGGGCCTCCGTCGGCCAGATACGCAGTATTTT

D: -
V: TRBV19
size: many
J: TRBJ2-1
CDR3: CASSRTPPTEQFF
DNA: TGTGCCAGTAGTAGGACCCCACCGACGGAGCAGTTCTTC

D: -
V: TRBV30
size: many
J: TRBJ2-2
CDR3: CAWSLRGGPGELFF
DNA: TGTGCCTGGAGCCTCAGGGGAGGACCCGGGGAGCTGTTTTTT

D: -
V: TRBV7-2
size: few
J: TRBJ2-2
CDR3: CASSLRDSMNTGELFF
DNA: TGTGCCAGCAGCTTAAGGGACTCAATGAACACCGGGGAGCTGTTTTTT

D: -
V: TRBV20-1
size: few
J: TRBJ1-2
CDR3: CSARAGQPGDGYTF
DNA: TGCAGTGCTAGAGCCGGGCAGCCTGGCGATGGCTACACCTTC

D: TRBD1
V: TRBV5-1
size: -
J: TRBJ2-3
CDR3: CASSLRGQASTDTQYF
DNA: TGCGCCAGCAGCTTGAGAGGACAGGCGAGCACAGATACGCAGTATTTT

D: TRBD2
V: TRBV20-1
size: few
J: TRBJ2-3
CDR3: CSARVALAGGQYF
DNA: TGCAGTGCTAGAGTCGCGCTAGCGGGGGGGCAGTATTTT

D: TRBD1
V: TRBV5-1
size: many
J: TRBJ1-2
CDR3: CASSLGTGLANYGYTF
DNA: TGCGCCAGCAGCTTAGGGACAGGACTAGCTAACTATGGCTACACCTTC

D: -
V: TRBV18
size: -
J: TRBJ2-3
CDR3: CASSRLGTDQDTQYF
DNA: TGTGCCAGCTCACGACTTGGGACGGATCAGGATACGCAGTATTTT

D: -
V: TRBV4-1
size: many
J: TRBJ1-1
CDR3: CASSQLKGGDEAFF
DNA: TGCGCCAGCAGCCAGCTAAAGGGTGGAGATGAAGCTTTCTTT

D: -
V: TRBV12-3/TRBV12-4
size: -
J: TRBJ1-2
CDR3: CATTYGHGYTF
DNA: TGTGCCACCACCTACGGGCATGGCTACACCTTC

D: TRBD2
V: TRBV7-2
size: -
J: TRBJ2-5
CDR3: CASSLEGTRAETQYF
DNA: TGTGCCAGCAGCTTAGAGGGGACTAGAGCAGAGACCCAGTACTTC

D: -
V: TRBV20-1
size: few
J: TRBJ1-4
CDR3: CSVWGVGKLFF
DNA: TGCAGTGTTTGGGGGGTTGGAAAACTGTTTTTT

D: TRBD2
V: TRBV6-2/TRBV6-3
size: -
J: TRBJ2-1
CDR3: CASSYWTSSGYNEQFF
DNA: TGTGCCAGCAGTTATTGGACGTCTAGCGGTTACAATGAGCAGTTCTTC

D: -
V: TRBV5-1
size: -
J: TRBJ2-7
CDR3: CASSYRQGGKYEQYF
DNA: TGCGCCAGCAGCTACAGACAGGGCGGGAAATACGAGCAGTACTTC

D: -
V: TRBV7-2
size: many
J: TRBJ2-2
CDR3: CASSHRLTGELFF
DNA: TGTGCCAGCAGCCATAGGTTGACCGGGGAGCTGTTTTTT

D: -
V: TRBV6-5
size: few
J: TRBJ2-6
CDR3: CASSYSKGYSGANVLTF
DNA: TGTGCCAGCAGTTACTCAAAAGGTTACTCTGGGGCCAACGTCCTGACTTTC

D: -
V: TRBV5-1
size: many
J: TRBJ2-1
CDR3: CASSLEPTGVNEQFF
DNA: TGCGCCAGCAGCTTGGAACCGACCGGGGTCAATGAGCAGTTCTTC

D: -
V: TRBV12-3/TRBV12-4
size: few
J: TRBJ2-7
CDR3: CASSFATGEQYF
DNA: TGTGCCAGCAGTTTCGCCACAGGGGAGCAGTACTTC